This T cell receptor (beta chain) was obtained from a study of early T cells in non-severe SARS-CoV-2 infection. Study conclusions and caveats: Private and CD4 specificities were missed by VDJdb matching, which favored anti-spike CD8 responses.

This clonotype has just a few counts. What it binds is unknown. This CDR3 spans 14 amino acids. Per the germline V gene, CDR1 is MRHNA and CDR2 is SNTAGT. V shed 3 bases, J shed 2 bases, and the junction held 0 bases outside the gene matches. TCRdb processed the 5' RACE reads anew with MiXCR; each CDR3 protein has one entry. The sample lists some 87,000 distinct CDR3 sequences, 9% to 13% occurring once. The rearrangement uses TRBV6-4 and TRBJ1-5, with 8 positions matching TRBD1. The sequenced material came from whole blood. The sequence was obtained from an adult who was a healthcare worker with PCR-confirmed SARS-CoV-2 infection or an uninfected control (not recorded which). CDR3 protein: CASSETGGNQPQHF. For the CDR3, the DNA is TGTGCCAGCAGTGAGACAGGGGGCAATCAGCCCCAGCATTTT.